This T cell receptor beta chain was observed in a study of blood T cell repertoires in COVID-19. On the study more broadly: From T cells, B-cell-depleted T cells, or PBMCs came the material, which was cDNA or gDNA.

Germline CDR1 MNHEY, CDR2 SMNVEV (reference sequence). There are 14 residues in the CDR3. Trimming removed 6 bases from V and 1 base from J, with 12 bases in between. Original methodology: Reference gene primer amplification yielded estimated nucleated cell counts. The repertoire was sequenced with immunoSEQ multiplex PCR; TCRdb's copy has only in-frame clones and lacks some. The DNA was the basis for D and trimming; V, J and clone size are from that table. This repertoire shows 150,000 to 200,000 clones, 70% to 90% found once; its top ten account for 10% to 11%. Patients in Seattle were enrolled during active infection, then followed longitudinally.

The source is a woman aged 55-75 years with COVID-19, enrolled during active disease. The chain combines TRBV27 with TRBJ1-1; D call uncertain. The specimen was peripheral blood. The CDR3 is CASRLLGGNTEAFF. The CDR3, as DNA: TGTGCCAGCAGACTACTAGGTGGGAACACTGAAGCTTTCTTT.